This T cell receptor (beta chain) emerged from a study of blood T cells in healthy people across ages. General study results and limits: Diversity was estimated from one million T cells, and these estimates were considered underestimates.

This CDR3 region has 15 residues. V shed 3 bases, J shed 2 bases, and the junction held 7 bases outside the gene matches. Germline CDR1 reads DFQATT; CDR2 reads SNEGSKA (reference sequence). Primed by a sample-barcoded 5' primer and a J-beta primer mix, a second PCR proceeded for about 6 to 11 cycles. One entry per CDR3 protein results from TCRdb running MiXCR on the 5' RACE reads. This table holds about 1.6 million distinct CDR3 sequences, 34% found once. This clonotype appeared many times. The antigen is unknown. The gene calls are TRBV20-1 and TRBJ2-7, with 10 bases that match TRBD1. Sequencing was done on a sample of blood. This TCR was sampled from a woman in her 30s in good health. This chain's CDR3 is CSASDRDRGTYEQYF. The CDR3 DNA reads as TGCAGTGCTAGTGACCGGGACAGGGGAACCTACGAGCAGTACTTC.